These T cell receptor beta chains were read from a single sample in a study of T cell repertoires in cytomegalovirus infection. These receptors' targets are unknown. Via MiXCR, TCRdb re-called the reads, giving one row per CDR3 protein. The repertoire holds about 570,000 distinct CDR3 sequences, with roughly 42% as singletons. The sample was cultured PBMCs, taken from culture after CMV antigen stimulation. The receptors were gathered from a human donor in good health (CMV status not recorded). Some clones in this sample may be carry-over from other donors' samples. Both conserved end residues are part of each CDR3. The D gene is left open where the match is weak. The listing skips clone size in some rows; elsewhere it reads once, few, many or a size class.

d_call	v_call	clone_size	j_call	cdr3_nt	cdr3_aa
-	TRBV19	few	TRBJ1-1	TGTGCCAGTAGGATCGAGCCGGTGGGAGAAGCTTTCTTT	CASRIEPVGEAFF
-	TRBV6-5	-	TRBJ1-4	TGTGCCAGCAGTCCGACAGCGAGTAATGAAAAACTGTTTTTT	CASSPTASNEKLFF
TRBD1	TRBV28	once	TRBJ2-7	TGTGCCAGCAGTACACGGACAGGGAGGTACTACGAGCAGTACTTC	CASSTRTGRYYEQYF
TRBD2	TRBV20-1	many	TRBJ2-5	TGCAGTGCTAGAGATTCGCGGGAGGTTCAAGAGACCCAGTACTTC	CSARDSREVQETQYF
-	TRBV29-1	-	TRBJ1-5	TGCAGCGTTACGTGGGGAGATAGCAATCAGCCCCAGCATTTT	CSVTWGDSNQPQHF
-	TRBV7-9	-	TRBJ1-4	TGTGCCAGCAGCACTCCAAAGACTCACATCGGGAATGAAAAACTGTTTTTT	CASSTPKTHIGNEKLFF
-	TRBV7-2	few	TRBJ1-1	TGTGCCAGCAGCTTATTTGTCCGCGCCGAAGCTTTCTTT	CASSLFVRAEAFF
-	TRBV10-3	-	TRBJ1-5	TGTGCCATCAGTGAAAGGGGGTCGGATGATCAGCCCCAGCATTTT	CAISERGSDDQPQHF
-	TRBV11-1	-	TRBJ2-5	TGTGCCACCAGCTTGGTGGAGAGGGAGACCCAGTACTTC	CATSLVERETQYF
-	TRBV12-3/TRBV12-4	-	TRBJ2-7	TGTGCCAGCAGTTCCGGAGTATCGTGGCTAGAGAATTACGAGCAGTACTTC	CASSSGVSWLENYEQYF